The entry below gives a single T cell receptor beta chain sequence along with its context. This entry is derived from a study of CD8 T cells in Susac syndrome. Reverse transcription of 0.5 to 1 ug RNA was performed with random hexamers. One entry per CDR3 protein, called by TCRdb with MiXCR from the immunoSEQ multiplex PCR reads. The sample carries approximately 150,000 distinct CDR3 sequences, over 85% recorded once. CDR3 length equals 12 residues. The germline gives CDR1 DFQATT, CDR2 SNEGSKA (reference sequence). The multiple sclerosis controls were treatment-naive patients with relapsing-remitting disease that was stable or active.

The TCR originated in a human donor with multiple sclerosis. The sample was CD4+ T cells from PBMCs. V and J are TRBV20-1 and TRBJ2-2, with D perhaps TRBD2 (6 bases). This CDR3 reads CRRAGSDGELFF. The CDR3 region has the DNA TGCAGGCGGGCGGGGTCGGACGGGGAGCTGTTTTTT.